Listed here is a single T cell receptor beta chain. This entry is derived from a study of T cells in tumors after PD-1 blockade. The CDR3 has 16 residues. The V gene's germline CDR1 is MGHRA and CDR2 YSYEKL. Trimming shortened V by 1 base and J by 0 bases, and 10 bases separated the two germline ends. This table comes from immunoSEQ multiplex PCR, and its TCRdb copy is limited to in-frame clones, with some not included. The sample contains approximately 60,000 clones, less than 85% of which appear only once. The sample here was PBMCs, taken after anti-PD-1 treatment. This chain connects TRBV4-1 to TRBJ1-5, with D unresolved. This clonotype originated in a human donor with basal cell carcinoma. The CDR3 nucleotides are TGCGCCAGCAGCCAAGTACCCAGCTATAGCAATCAGCCCCAGCATTTT. Its protein is CASSQVPSYSNQPQHF.